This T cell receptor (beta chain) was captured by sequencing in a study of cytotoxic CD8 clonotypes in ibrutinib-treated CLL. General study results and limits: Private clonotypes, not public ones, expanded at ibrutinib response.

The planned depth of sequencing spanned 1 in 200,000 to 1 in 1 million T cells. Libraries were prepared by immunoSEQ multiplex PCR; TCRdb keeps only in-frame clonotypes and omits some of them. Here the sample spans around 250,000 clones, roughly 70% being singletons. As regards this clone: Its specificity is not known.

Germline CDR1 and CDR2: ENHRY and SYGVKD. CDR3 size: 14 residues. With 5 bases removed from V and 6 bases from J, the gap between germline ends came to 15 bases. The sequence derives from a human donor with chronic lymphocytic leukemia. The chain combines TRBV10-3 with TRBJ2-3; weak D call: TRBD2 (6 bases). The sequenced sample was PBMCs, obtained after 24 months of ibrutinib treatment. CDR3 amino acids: CAISQVLAADTQYF. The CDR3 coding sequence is TGTGCCATCAGTCAAGTACTAGCCGCGGATACGCAGTATTTT.